This T cell receptor (beta chain) was sequenced in a study of technical replicates of blood from several donors. The table came from immunoSEQ multiplex PCR; TCRdb's copy has only in-frame clones and leaves some out. The sample lists around 15,000 clones, 80% to 90% occurring once. Germline V gives CDR1 MNHEY, CDR2 SVGAGI. Trimming cost V 6 bases and J 3 bases; bases outside gene matches: 3. CDR3 length: 14 amino acids. The TCR comes from a human donor in good health. Sequencing input: PBMCs. The chain is built from TRBV6-5 and TRBJ2-1, with TRBD2 identical over 9 bases. The CDR3 here is CASRIAGDYNEQFF. CDR3 coding DNA: TGTGCCAGCAGAATAGCGGGGGACTACAATGAGCAGTTCTTC.